This T cell receptor beta chain stems from a study of blood T cell repertoires in COVID-19. Between the trimmed V and J ends, which lost 3 bases and 1 base, there was a span of 6 bases. This CDR3 comprises 13 residues. TCRdb's copy holds only in-frame clones and misses some; the assay was immunoSEQ multiplex PCR. This sample yields 150,000 to 200,000 clones, of which just over 90% are seen a single time; approximately 2% belongs to the top ten. The chain recombines TRBV12-3 or TRBV12-4 with TRBJ1-1; D call uncertain. Material for sequencing was peripheral blood. The sequence was collected from an older woman with COVID-19, enrolled during active disease. As DNA, the CDR3 is TGTGCCAGCAGTTTTGTCGGGAACACTGAAGCTTTCTTT. This codes for CASSFVGNTEAFF.